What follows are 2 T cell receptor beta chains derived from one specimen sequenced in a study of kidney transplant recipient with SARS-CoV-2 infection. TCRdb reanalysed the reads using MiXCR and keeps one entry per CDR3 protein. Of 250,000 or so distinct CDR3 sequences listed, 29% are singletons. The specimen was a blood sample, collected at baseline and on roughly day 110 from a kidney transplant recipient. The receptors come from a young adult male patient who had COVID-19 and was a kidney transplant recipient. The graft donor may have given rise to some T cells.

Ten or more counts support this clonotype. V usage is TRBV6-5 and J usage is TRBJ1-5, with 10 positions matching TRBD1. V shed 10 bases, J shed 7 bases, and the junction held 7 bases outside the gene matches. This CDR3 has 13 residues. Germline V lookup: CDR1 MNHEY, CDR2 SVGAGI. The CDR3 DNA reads TGTGCCACCAGGGACAGGGGATACCAGCCCCAGCATTTT. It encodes CATRDRGYQPQHF.

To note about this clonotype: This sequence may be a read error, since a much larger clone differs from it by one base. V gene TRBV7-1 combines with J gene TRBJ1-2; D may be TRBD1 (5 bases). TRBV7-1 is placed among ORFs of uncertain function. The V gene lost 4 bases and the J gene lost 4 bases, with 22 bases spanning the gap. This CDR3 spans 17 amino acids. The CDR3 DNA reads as TGTGCCAGCAGCTGTGCTCGTCACGGGGGAAAGACCTATGGCTACACCTTC. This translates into CASSCARHGGKTYGYTF.